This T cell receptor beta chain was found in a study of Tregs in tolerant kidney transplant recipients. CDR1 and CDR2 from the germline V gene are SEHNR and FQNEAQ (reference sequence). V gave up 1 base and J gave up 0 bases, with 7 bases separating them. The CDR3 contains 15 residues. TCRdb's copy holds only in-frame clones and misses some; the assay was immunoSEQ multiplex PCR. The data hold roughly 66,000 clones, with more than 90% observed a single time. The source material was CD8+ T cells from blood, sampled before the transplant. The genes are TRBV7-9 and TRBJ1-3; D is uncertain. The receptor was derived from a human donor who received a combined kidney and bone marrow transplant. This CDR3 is CASSLGANSGNTIYF. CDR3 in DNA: TGTGCCAGCAGCTTAGGTGCGAACTCTGGAAACACCATATATTTT.